One and the same sample provided the 10 T cell receptor beta chains below, sequenced in a study of T cells in women clearing cervical HPV infection. Clones were read by immunoSEQ multiplex PCR, and TCRdb kept only the in-frame ones, dropping some. Recorded for this sample: about 37,000 clones. Material: blood buffy coat. The source of these receptors is a woman between 18 and 75 years old with a cervical HPV16 infection that either progressed to CIN3+ or cleared (not recorded which).

Regarding this clone: The CDR3 is cut off 3 residues early in the read; its end comes from the germline J gene. The V gene is TRBV19, the J gene TRBJ1-2; 9 bases are a match to TRBD1. Germline values: CDR1 LNHDA, CDR2 SQIVND (reference sequence). The CDR3 has 15 residues. The V segment lost 2 bases and the J segment 4 bases; nucleotides outside the gene matches: 5. CDR3: CASSIWDRDPYGYTF. The sequenced CDR3 bases are TGTGCCAGTAGTATATGGGACAGGGACCCCTATGGC.

To note about this clone: The missing CDR3 end, 3 residues past where the read stops, is filled in from the germline J gene. The rearrangement uses TRBV10-1 and TRBJ2-5; the D gene is possibly TRBD2 (6 bases). The CDR3 totals 14 residues. Germline-derived CDR1 and CDR2 are WNHNN and SYGVQD (reference sequence). The CDR3 here is CASSDGGNTDTQYF. CDR3 DNA (partial): TGCGCCAGCAGTGACGGCGGGAACACAGATACC.

In the case of this clone: The read comes to an end 3 residues before the CDR3 does, leaving the germline J gene to fill in the end. The V and J genes are TRBV10-2 and TRBJ2-7; D gene ambiguous. The CDR3 is 11 amino acids. The V gene's germline CDR1 is WSHSY and CDR2 SAAADI. V was trimmed by 6 bases and J by 1 base, leaving 4 bases between them. CDR3 sequence reads: CASSLSYEQYF. The CDR3 bases that were read are TGCGCCAGCAGCCTATCCTACGAG.

The CDR3 spells CASSLDTSSYEQYF. The part of the CDR3 DNA that was read is TGTGCCAGCAGCTTAGATACCAGCTCCTACGAG. V is TRBV11-2 and J is TRBJ2-7; D is undetermined. The read finishes 3 residues shy of the CDR3 end, and the germline J gene is used to complete it. The V end was cut by 0 bases, the J end by 0 bases, with 6 bases between. Germline V gives CDR1 SGHAT, CDR2 FQNNGV. This CDR3 contains 14 residues.

In regard to this clone: From the germline J gene comes the end of the CDR3, since the read stops 3 residues before it. The chain links TRBV19 to TRBJ2-1; TRBD2 agrees at 7 bases. Germline lookup yields CDR1 LNHDA and CDR2 SQIVND (reference sequence). The CDR3 has 16 amino acids. V was pared by 4 bases and J by 4 bases, with 10 bases of the junction left unmatched. The CDR3 sequence is CASSTLGAGKYNEQFF. The CDR3 DNA, read in part, is TGTGCCAGTAGTACCCTGGGAGCGGGAAAGTACAATGAG.

Details on this clone: The CDR3 goes on 3 residues after the read ends, and that part is filled in from the germline J gene. The chain combines TRBV5-5 with TRBJ1-1; D gene unclear. V lost 0 bases to trimming and J lost 6 bases, with 9 bases between them. Germline CDR1 reads SGHKS; CDR2 reads YYEKEE (reference sequence). The CDR3 is 13 residues long. CDR3 amino acids: CASSLVIIAEAFF. The CDR3 DNA, read in part, is TGTGCCAGCAGCTTGGTTATAATCGCTGAA.

Of note for this clone: The CDR3 end falls 3 residues outside the read, so it is completed with the germline J gene. This chain connects TRBV20-1 to TRBJ1-2, with D possibly TRBD1 on 6 matching bases. CDR3 length: 16 amino acids. Trimming removed 3 bases from V and 0 bases from J, with 17 bases in between. Germline CDR1 and CDR2: DFQATT and SNEGSKA (reference sequence). Incomplete CDR3 DNA: TGCAGTGCTAGGGATCCTTGGACAGATACTAACTATGGC. This translates into CSARDPWTDTNYG. The CDR3 reads in full as CSARDPWTDTNYGYTF.

With regard to this clone: The CDR3 end falls 3 residues outside the read, so it is completed with the germline J gene. V usage is TRBV2 and J usage is TRBJ1-4; D possibly corresponds to TRBD1 (6 bases). The CDR3 has 14 residues. Germline-derived CDR1 and CDR2 are SNHLY and FYNNEI. CDR3 bases read: TGTGCCAGCAGTGTAGGCAGGGGTGATTCACCA. Residues: CASSVGRGDSP. The whole CDR3 sequence reads CASSVGRGDSPLFF.

For this clone: The read ends 3 residues shy of where the CDR3 ends; the end is completed using the germline J gene. This chain connects TRBV4-1 to TRBJ1-6; 7 nucleotides agree with TRBD1. After removal of 0 bases from V and 0 bases from J, the junction contained 5 bases not matched to a gene. This CDR3 has 18 residues. Germline V gene sequence: CDR1 MGHRA, CDR2 YSYEKL. The DNA read from the CDR3 is TGCGCCAGCAGCCAAGAGGGCAGGGGGGTCTCCTATAATTCACCC. Residues: CASSQEGRGVSYNSP. The whole CDR3 sequence reads CASSQEGRGVSYNSPLHF.

Concerning this clone: The observed sequence ends 3 residues before the CDR3 terminus, with the missing tail filled in from the germline J gene. The V and J genes are TRBV6-4 and TRBJ2-1, with 10 bases that match TRBD2. Trimming removed 5 bases from V and 6 bases from J; junction bases left unmatched: 4. Germline assignment: CDR1 MRHNA and CDR2 SNTAGT. The CDR3 length is 14 residues. The part of the CDR3 DNA that was read is TGTGCCAGCAGTCCCGCTAGCGGGAGCAATGAG. This sequence encodes CASSPASGSNE. The CDR3 reads in full as CASSPASGSNEQFF.